A single sample gave rise to the 30 T cell receptor beta chains below, sequenced in a study of blood T cell repertoires in COVID-19 (TCRdb year 2020). The protocol used for the library was the immunoSEQ multiplex PCR assay. The immuneACCESS repertoire file appears here via TCRdb, limited to in-frame rearrangements. These files lack a portion of the clones; in checked studies, under half of the deficit traces to unresolved V genes, and the cause of the others is not known. Present in this sample are about 130,000 clones, approximately 80% of which were seen just once. The ten largest clones capture 9% to 15% of the sample. The sample taken for sequencing was peripheral blood. These receptors all stem from a woman in her sixties or seventies with acute or convalescent COVID-19.

This clone was recorded a few times. This chain uses TRBV30 with TRBJ1-6, with 12 bases matching TRBD1. J lost 9 bases, V lost 4 bases, and 4 bases had no gene match. The germline CDR1 and CDR2 sequences are GTSNPN and SVGIG (reference sequence). This CDR3 has 14 residues. The CDR3 is CAWTGTGGFSPLHF. The CDR3, as DNA: TGTGCCTGGACCGGGACAGGGGGCTTTTCACCCCTCCACTTT. The full variable domain, completed using reference TRBV30 and TRBJ1-6, is SQTIHQWPATLVQPVGSPLSLECTVEGTSNPNLYWYRQAAGRGLQLLFYSVGIGQISSEVPQNLSASRPQDRQFILSSKKLLLSDSGFYLCAWTGTGGFSPLHFGNGTRLTVT.

The chain is built from TRBV11-2 and TRBJ1-1; D remains ambiguous. CDR1 and CDR2 from the germline V gene are SGHAT and FQNNGV. Trimming stripped 7 bases from V and 1 base from J, with 13 bases between. The CDR3 is made up of 14 amino acids. DNA for the CDR3: TGTGCCAGCAACCCTACCACGGGGAACACTGAAGCTTTCTTT. Encoded protein: CASNPTTGNTEAFF.

The chain couples TRBV4-1 to TRBJ1-1; D unclear. V was clipped by 6 bases and J by 1 base, with 15 bases between them. CDR1 is MGHRA and CDR2 is YSYEKL in the germline V gene. The CDR3 covers 15 residues. The chain's CDR3 is CASRRLEGSNTEAFF. DNA for the CDR3: TGCGCCAGCAGACGTCTCGAGGGCTCGAACACTGAAGCTTTCTTT.

V gene TRBV19 combines with J gene TRBJ2-2, with D possibly being TRBD1 (5 bases). CDR3 length: 15 amino acids. Trimming took 3 bases from V and 5 from J, leaving 13 bases between them. CDR1 and CDR2 from the germline V gene are LNHDA and SQIVND (reference sequence). DNA of the CDR3: TGTGCCAGTAGTATTGGGGCAAGTGGAACCGGGGAGCTGTTTTTT. Protein product: CASSIGASGTGELFF.

The rearrangement joins TRBV7-9 to TRBJ2-3, with 8 bases aligning to TRBD1. The V segment lost 5 bases and the J segment 2 bases; nucleotides outside the gene matches: 3. The CDR3 is 14 amino acids. Germline CDR1 and CDR2: SEHNR and FQNEAQ (reference sequence). The CDR3 region has the DNA TGTGCCAGCAGCCGGACAGGGTCCACAGATACGCAGTATTTT. This gives the protein CASSRTGSTDTQYF. The full variable domain, completed using reference TRBV7-9 and TRBJ2-3, is DTGVSQNPRHKITKRGQNVTFRCDPISEHNRLYWYRQTLGQGPEFLTYFQNEAQLEKSRLLSDRFSAERPKGSFSTLEIQRTEQGDSAMYLCASSRTGSTDTQYFGPGTRLTVL.

The genes are TRBV11-1 and TRBJ2-7; tentative D call: TRBD1 (6 bases). CDR3 length: 15 residues. Trimming took 5 bases from V and 2 from J, leaving 16 bases between them. Germline CDR1 SGHAT, CDR2 FQDESV (reference sequence). The CDR3: CASSLDRPVPYEQYF. In DNA, the CDR3 is TGTGCCAGCAGCCTAGACAGGCCAGTCCCCTACGAGCAGTACTTC.

The chain combines TRBV7-3 with TRBJ2-3; 8 bases are shared with TRBD2. The CDR3 is made up of 16 amino acids. V was clipped by 5 bases and J by 3 bases; unmatched bases: 10. Germline V CDR1 and CDR2: SGHTA, FQGTGA. For the CDR3, the DNA is TGTGCCAGCAGCCTCGGGTTCCGCGGGGGGACAGATACGCAGTATTTT. Translation: CASSLGFRGGTDTQYF.

This chain joins TRBV24-1 and TRBJ2-6; a weak D match, TRBD2 (5 bases). The CDR3 loop spans 13 amino acids. CDR1 is KGHDR, CDR2 SFDVKD, per germline. V was trimmed by 4 bases and J by 10 bases, leaving 10 bases between them. The CDR3 DNA is TGTGCCACCAGTGACTGGACGGGGAACGTCCTGACTTTC. It codes for CATSDWTGNVLTF.

The V call is TRBV23-1, the J call TRBJ2-2; TRBD1 is a possible D gene (6 bases). TRBV23-1 is an open reading frame whose function is uncertain. The CDR3 runs 18 residues. Trimming took off 0 bases at V and 1 base at J, with 15 bases between the two ends. CDR3 loop: CASSQSPPRQVNTGELFF. The DNA for the CDR3 is TGCGCCAGCAGTCAATCCCCACCTCGACAGGTGAACACCGGGGAGCTGTTTTTT.

A single count supports this clone. This chain joins TRBV11-1 and TRBJ1-1; TRBD1 agrees at 8 bases. V dropped 6 bases and J dropped 4; count of bases not matched to a gene: 4. CDR3 length: 13 residues. Looked up from germline, CDR1 is SGHAT and CDR2 is FQDESV (reference sequence). CDR3 loop: CASRPDRGTEAFF. The CDR3 region has the DNA TGTGCCAGCAGACCCGACAGGGGCACTGAAGCTTTCTTT.

This sequence joins TRBV12-3 or TRBV12-4 and TRBJ1-2; D gene ambiguous. V lost 6 bases and J lost 4, with 12 bases in between. The CDR3 contains 13 residues. The CDR3 loop is CASSRGKSYGYTF. The CDR3 bases are TGTGCCAGCAGCCGCGGGAAGAGCTATGGCTACACCTTC.

V usage is TRBV19 and J usage is TRBJ2-2; 7 nucleotides align to TRBD1. After removal of 6 bases from V and 5 bases from J, the junction contained 6 bases not matched to a gene. CDR1 and CDR2 (germline): LNHDA, SQIVND (reference sequence). The CDR3 extends over 14 amino acids. CDR3 DNA sequence: TGTGCCAGTAGCAGGCAGACAGGGACCGGGGAGCTGTTTTTT. Protein: CASSRQTGTGELFF.

The rearrangement joins TRBV4-1 to TRBJ1-2; TRBD1 might be the D (5 bases). Trimming took 1 base from V and 8 from J, leaving 17 bases between them. Germline CDR1 MGHRA, CDR2 YSYEKL. This CDR3 is built from 15 residues. CDR3 in amino acids: CASSQVVPGMEGYTF. As DNA, the CDR3 is TGCGCCAGCAGCCAAGTAGTCCCAGGGATGGAAGGCTACACCTTC.

The rearrangement uses TRBV5-4 and TRBJ1-2; D uncertain. This CDR3 has 12 amino acids. Germline loops: CDR1 SGHNT, CDR2 YYREEE (reference sequence). Deletions cut 0 bases from V and 2 bases from J, with 2 bases between. The CDR3 is CASSLANYGYTF. Written as DNA, the CDR3 is TGTGCCAGCAGCTTGGCGAACTATGGCTACACCTTC.

The genes are TRBV5-1 and TRBJ1-2; 9 bases match TRBD1. This CDR3 comprises 13 residues. CDR1 and CDR2 (germline): SGHRS, YFSETQ. V gave up 4 bases and J gave up 4 bases; unmatched junction bases: 2. CDR3 DNA: TGCGCCAGCAGCGGGACAGGGTTCTATGGCTACACCTTC. This encodes CASSGTGFYGYTF.

V and J are TRBV6-5 and TRBJ1-5; a possible D gene is TRBD1 (6 bases). V shed 2 bases and J shed 3 bases, with 14 bases lying between them. Germline CDR1 is MNHEY and CDR2 is SVGAGI. The CDR3 totals 16 residues. CDR3: CASSYGRGTSNQPQHF. The CDR3 DNA is TGTGCCAGCAGTTACGGGAGGGGGACCTCCAATCAGCCCCAGCATTTT.

The CDR3 coding sequence is TGTGCCAGCAGCGTAGGACAGGCGTCCGGAAACACCATATATTTT. Protein: CASSVGQASGNTIYF. V usage is TRBV9 and J usage is TRBJ1-3; D perhaps matches TRBD1 (6 bases). Trimming removed 0 bases at V and 4 bases at J, with 11 bases between. The V gene's germline CDR1 is SGDLS and CDR2 YYNGEE. The CDR3 is 15 residues long.

The chain recombines TRBV5-1 with TRBJ2-2, with 10 bases fitting TRBD1. After removal of 6 bases from V and 5 bases from J, the junction contained 10 bases not matched to a gene. This CDR3 comprises 16 residues. Germline loops: CDR1 SGHRS, CDR2 YFSETQ. The DNA for the CDR3 is TGCGCCAGCATATTAGACGGGACAGGGGAAACCGGGGAGCTGTTTTTT. Translating gives CASILDGTGETGELFF.

The chain links TRBV7-2 to TRBJ1-2, with D possibly matching TRBD1 (6 bases). Germline values: CDR1 SGHTA, CDR2 FQGNSA. With 5 bases removed from V and 7 bases from J, the gap between germline ends came to 17 bases. The CDR3 runs to 14 residues. The CDR3 protein is CASSPLPTGRGYTF. CDR3 DNA: TGTGCCAGCAGCCCTTTACCGACAGGACGTGGCTACACCTTC.

For the CDR3, the DNA is TGTGCCAGCAGCTCCAGAGTTCGGGTTAAGGGAGTAAGTGAAAAACTGTTTTTT. Translated, it gives CASSSRVRVKGVSEKLFF. The chain has TRBV5-6 and TRBJ1-4; D is unclear. CDR3 size: 18 residues. V was pared by 3 bases and J by 7 bases, with 25 bases between. Germline lookup yields CDR1 SGHDT and CDR2 YYEEEE.

The gene calls are TRBV4-2 and TRBJ2-7; TRBD2 might be the D (5 bases). The CDR3 contains 13 residues. Germline V lookup: CDR1 LGHNA, CDR2 YNFKEQ. V lost 4 bases and J lost 4, with 11 bases in between. DNA of the CDR3: TGTGCCAGCAGCCGAGAACTAGGTTACGAGCAGTACGTC. Encoded protein: CASSRELGYEQYV.

The J gene is TRBJ1-2, the V gene TRBV10-2, with 9 bases identical to TRBD1. Germline CDR1 and CDR2: WSHSY and SAAADI. There are 14 residues in the CDR3. V lost 8 bases, J lost 4 bases, and 8 bases stayed unmatched. The CDR3, as DNA: TGCGCCAGCCGCCCGGGACAGGGTGTCTATGGCTACACCTTC. It yields the protein CASRPGQGVYGYTF.

This chain joins TRBV12-3 or TRBV12-4 and TRBJ1-4; perhaps TRBD1 as D (5 bases). V lost 5 bases and J 6 bases, leaving 10 bases between the germline ends. The CDR3 runs 13 residues. CDR3 amino acids: CASSQGADEKLFF. CDR3 sequence (DNA): TGTGCCAGCAGTCAGGGCGCCGATGAAAAACTGTTTTTT.

The genes are TRBV4-1 and TRBJ1-1; 7 bases match TRBD1. The CDR3 loop spans 13 amino acids. With V trimmed by 6 bases and J by 3 bases, 4 bases remained unmatched. The germline V gene encodes CDR1 MGHRA and CDR2 YSYEKL. The CDR3 DNA sequence: TGCGCCAGCAGTAGGGGGCTGGACACTGAAGCTTTCTTT. It encodes CASSRGLDTEAFF.

The J gene is TRBJ1-1, the V gene TRBV24-1; D gene unclear. The CDR3 has 13 amino acids. Germline values: CDR1 KGHDR, CDR2 SFDVKD. Trimming removed 9 bases at V and 4 bases at J, with 14 bases between. CDR3 in amino acids: CATQWRVGTEAFF. CDR3 coding DNA: TGTGCCACCCAATGGAGGGTGGGCACTGAAGCTTTCTTT.

The J gene is TRBJ1-2, the V gene TRBV27; possibly TRBD1 for D (5 bases). V lost 8 bases and J lost 8, with 15 bases in between. The length of the CDR3 is 12 residues. The germline V gene encodes CDR1 MNHEY and CDR2 SMNVEV (reference sequence). The CDR3 spells CASFGGFVGYTF. The CDR3 DNA reads as TGTGCCAGCTTTGGGGGGTTTGTGGGCTACACCTTC.

The chain joins TRBV15 to TRBJ2-3; D is perhaps TRBD1 (6 bases). Germline V gene data show CDR1 as LNHNV and CDR2 as YYDKDF (reference sequence). The CDR3 is 14 amino acids. V was pared by 0 bases and J by 4 bases, with 8 bases between. The CDR3 loop is CATSRETGADTQYF. The CDR3 DNA follows: TGTGCCACCAGCAGAGAGACAGGCGCAGATACGCAGTATTTT.

The V call is TRBV14, the J call TRBJ2-3, with D unclear. The CDR3 is 14 residues long. The germline CDR1 and CDR2 sequences are SGHDN and FVKESK. V shed 5 bases and J shed 1 base, with 10 bases lying between them. The CDR3 is CASSSFPGTDTQYF. The CDR3 DNA sequence: TGTGCCAGCAGCTCATTCCCGGGCACAGATACGCAGTATTTT.

The chain links TRBV9 to TRBJ1-1; the D gene is possibly TRBD1 (6 bases). Germline V gene lookup returns CDR1 SGDLS and CDR2 YYNGEE. The V end was cut by 0 bases, the J end by 4 bases, with 13 bases between. The CDR3 runs to 15 residues. The CDR3 region has the DNA TGTGCCAGCAGCGTAGGCGGAGGGGGGGCCACTGAAGCTTTCTTT. Translated: CASSVGGGGATEAFF.

This sequence joins TRBV6-1 and TRBJ1-1; D remains ambiguous. CDR3 length: 15 amino acids. Germline-derived CDR1 and CDR2 are MNHNS and SASEGT. V gave up 1 base and J gave up 4 bases, with 13 bases separating them. The CDR3 loop reads CASSEVERRGTEAFF. In DNA form, the CDR3 reads TGTGCCAGCAGTGAAGTAGAACGGCGGGGCACTGAAGCTTTCTTT.